These 3 T cell receptor beta chains came from one sample sequenced in a study of cytotoxic CD8 clonotypes in ibrutinib-treated CLL. The assay was immunoSEQ multiplex PCR, and TCRdb's table has in-frame clones only and misses some. Of about 140,000 clones in the sample, 70% to 80% were seen once. This material consisted of PBMCs, taken after 12 months of ibrutinib treatment. Receptors originate from a human donor with chronic lymphocytic leukemia.

The chain carries TRBV18 and TRBJ1-1; D remains ambiguous. The ends were cut back, 5 bases at V and 0 bases at J, with 19 bases in the middle. The CDR3 loop spans 17 amino acids. CDR1 KGHSH and CDR2 LQKENI come from the germline V gene. The CDR3 loop reads CASSSVEALTLNTEAFF. For the CDR3, the DNA is TGTGCCAGCTCAAGCGTCGAGGCCCTTACCCTGAACACTGAAGCTTTCTTT.

V and J are TRBV7-9 and TRBJ2-7; 7 bases are shared with TRBD1. This CDR3 region has 15 residues. Germline-derived CDR1 and CDR2 are SEHNR and FQNEAQ (reference sequence). With V trimmed by 1 base and J by 3 bases, 6 bases remained unmatched. Here the CDR3 DNA reads TGTGCCAGCAGCTTAGAGACGGGACAGAGCTACGAGCAGTACTTC. This codes for CASSLETGQSYEQYF.

The V gene is TRBV6-4, the J gene TRBJ2-1; 9 bases match TRBD2. Germline CDR1 and CDR2: MRHNA and SNTAGT. The CDR3 is 15 amino acids. Losses at the gene ends were 6 bases for V and 7 bases for J; bases not matched to a gene: 10. CDR3 DNA sequence: TGTGCCAGCAGAGCCTTAGCGGGAGTGGGAAATGAGCAGTTCTTC. Amino acids: CASRALAGVGNEQFF.